This T cell receptor beta chain was retrieved from a study of blood T cell repertoires in COVID-19. Background on the study: Samples taken during acute and convalescent COVID-19 were collected in the United States, Italy and Spain.

This clone was observed a few times. Followed over time, Seattle patients had been enrolled while infection was active. TCRdb keeps only in-frame clones here, not all; method: immunoSEQ multiplex PCR. The data show approximately 250,000 clones, with approximately 85% seen just once and approximately 6% held by the top ten. Germline CDR1 reads SGHRS; CDR2 reads YFSETQ. The V and J ends lost 4 bases and 8 bases respectively, with 18 bases between them. The CDR3 spans 15 residues. Sequencing input: peripheral blood. The gene calls are TRBV5-1 and TRBJ1-4; D possibly corresponds to TRBD1 (5 bases). The source of this sequence is a woman aged 80 or over with COVID-19, enrolled during active disease. CDR3 sequence reads: CASSPESGLREKLFF. In nucleotides, the CDR3 is TGCGCCAGCAGCCCGGAGTCGGGACTGCGGGAAAAACTGTTTTTT.